This T cell receptor (beta chain) was obtained from a study of siplizumab effects on memory and regulatory T cells. Libraries were prepared by immunoSEQ multiplex PCR; TCRdb keeps only in-frame clonotypes and omits some of them. The data hold more than 90,000 clones, with roughly 94% observed a single time. The V gene's germline CDR1 is GTSNPN and CDR2 SVGIG (reference sequence). V was trimmed by 4 bases and J by 1 base, leaving 17 bases between them. The CDR3 runs 15 residues. This clonotype was obtained from a human donor in good health. The V call is TRBV30, the J call TRBJ2-7; TRBD2 is a possible D gene (5 bases). Source material: non-Treg CD4+ T cells sorted from blood. The CDR3 is CAWTGGQVGSYEQYF. The CDR3 DNA is TGTGCCTGGACAGGAGGCCAGGTTGGATCCTACGAGCAGTACTTC.